This is a list of T cell receptor beta chains from one sample in a study of T-cell reconstitution after alpha-beta-depleted transplantation in children. TCRdb reanalysed the PCR reads using MiXCR and keeps one entry per CDR3 protein. The sample holds a few hundred thousand distinct CDR3 sequences, roughly 30% seen once. The sample here was PBMCs, taken before TCRalphabeta/CD19-depleted stem cell transplant. Every receptor here comes from a boy in the first two years of life with Wiskott-Aldrich syndrome, due to receive a stem cell transplant. Both conserved end residues are part of each CDR3. The order of the fields is D gene, V gene, clone size, J gene, CDR3 length, CDR3 protein, CDR3 DNA. A D gene is named only where the DNA matches it firmly. Size values are once, few and many counts, or a class for expanded clones, and some rows have none.

>-|TRBV12-3/TRBV12-4|few|TRBJ2-2|13
CASSPLRTGELFF
TGTGCCAGCAGCCCTCTCCGCACCGGGGAGCTGTTTTTT
>-|TRBV3-1|-|TRBJ1-6|15
CASSQEPFRDSPLHF
TGTGCCAGCAGCCAAGAACCTTTCCGGGATTCACCCCTCCACTTT
>-|TRBV29-1|few|TRBJ1-3|14
CSVGGIMSGNTIYF
TGCAGCGTTGGGGGGATTATGTCTGGAAACACCATATATTTT
>-|TRBV27|-|TRBJ2-7|13
CASSFSISYEQYF
TGTGCCAGCAGCTTTAGCATCTCCTACGAGCAGTACTTC
>TRBD2|TRBV10-3|few|TRBJ2-3|15
CAITPGREATDTQYF
TGTGCCATTACCCCTGGGCGGGAGGCAACAGATACGCAGTATTTT
>TRBD1|TRBV20-1|-|TRBJ2-3|14
CSVLRQGEGDTQYF
TGCAGTGTTCTTCGACAGGGGGAGGGAGATACGCAGTATTTT
>TRBD1|TRBV7-9|few|TRBJ2-1|15
CASSLGAGQGGEQFF
TGTGCCAGCAGCTTGGGGGCGGGACAGGGAGGAGAGCAGTTCTTC
>TRBD2|TRBV5-1|many|TRBJ2-1|14
CASSLLAVYNEQFF
TGCGCCAGCAGTCTTCTAGCGGTATACAATGAGCAGTTCTTC
>-|TRBV20-1|few|TRBJ2-5|14
CSAPWGSRRETQYF
TGCAGTGCCCCGTGGGGTTCTCGTCGAGAGACCCAGTACTTC
>TRBD2|TRBV12-3/TRBV12-4|-|TRBJ2-1|13
CANGLAGGRAQFF
TGTGCCAACGGACTAGCGGGAGGAAGGGCGCAGTTCTTC
>-|TRBV24-1|-|TRBJ1-5|12
CATSDLLGGQHF
TGTGCCACCAGTGATTTACTCGGTGGCCAGCATTTT
>TRBD1|TRBV19|-|TRBJ1-5|16
CASSTIPTGTNQPQHF
TGTGCCAGTAGTACAATACCGACAGGGACAAATCAGCCCCAGCATTTT
>-|TRBV7-3|-|TRBJ2-1|14
CASSPLGPRIEQFF
TGTGCCAGCAGCCCCCTTGGCCCCAGAATTGAGCAGTTCTTC
>-|TRBV29-1|few|TRBJ1-1|14
CSVDHRGWGTEAFF
TGCAGCGTTGATCATCGGGGTTGGGGCACTGAAGCTTTCTTT
>-|TRBV7-2|-|TRBJ1-2|14
CASSFGRNNYGYTF
TGTGCCAGCAGTTTCGGACGGAATAACTATGGCTACACCTTC
>TRBD1|TRBV5-1|few|TRBJ2-7|15
CASSDGTGWTYEQYF
TGCGCCAGCAGCGACGGGACAGGGTGGACCTACGAGCAGTACTTC
>-|TRBV7-8|-|TRBJ1-5|17
CASSLLRQAASNQPQHF
TGTGCCAGCAGCCTCCTAAGACAGGCCGCGAGCAATCAGCCCCAGCATTTT
>TRBD2|TRBV20-1|-|TRBJ2-3|16
CSAGERTSGYADTQYF
TGCAGTGCTGGGGAAAGGACTAGCGGGTATGCAGATACGCAGTATTTT
>-|TRBV7-2|few|TRBJ2-5|12
CASSFKTSSQYF
TGTGCCAGCAGCTTTAAAACTTCGTCCCAGTACTTC
>TRBD2|TRBV10-3|-|TRBJ2-1|13
CAILAGERAEQFF
TGTGCCATCCTAGCGGGAGAGCGGGCTGAGCAGTTCTTC
>-|TRBV15|few|TRBJ2-1|14
CATSRDRWRVEQFF
TGTGCCACCAGCAGAGATAGGTGGCGGGTTGAGCAGTTCTTC
>-|TRBV5-1|-|TRBJ1-6|14
CASDPTGDNSPLHF
TGCGCCAGCGACCCGACCGGAGATAATTCACCCCTCCACTTT